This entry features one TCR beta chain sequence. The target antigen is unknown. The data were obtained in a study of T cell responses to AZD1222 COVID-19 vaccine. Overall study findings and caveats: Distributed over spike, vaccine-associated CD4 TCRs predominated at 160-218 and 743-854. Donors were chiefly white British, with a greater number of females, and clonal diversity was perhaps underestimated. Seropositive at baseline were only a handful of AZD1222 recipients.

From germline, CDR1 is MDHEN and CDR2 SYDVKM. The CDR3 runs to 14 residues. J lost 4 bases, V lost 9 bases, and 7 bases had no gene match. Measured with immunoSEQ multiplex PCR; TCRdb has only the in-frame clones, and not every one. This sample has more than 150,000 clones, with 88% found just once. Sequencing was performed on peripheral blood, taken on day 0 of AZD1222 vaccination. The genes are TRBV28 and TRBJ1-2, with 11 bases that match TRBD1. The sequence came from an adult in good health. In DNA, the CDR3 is TGTGCCAGTCGGGACAGGGGGATGATCTATGGCTACACCTTC. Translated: CASRDRGMIYGYTF.